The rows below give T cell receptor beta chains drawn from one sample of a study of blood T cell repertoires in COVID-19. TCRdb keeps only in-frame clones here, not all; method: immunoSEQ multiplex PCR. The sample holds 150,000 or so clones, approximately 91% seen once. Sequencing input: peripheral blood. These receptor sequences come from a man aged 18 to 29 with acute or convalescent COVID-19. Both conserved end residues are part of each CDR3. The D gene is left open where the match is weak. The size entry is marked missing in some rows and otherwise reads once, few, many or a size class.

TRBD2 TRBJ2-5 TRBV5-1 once CASSLGLAGEQETQYF TGCGCCAGCAGCTTGGGGCTAGCGGGGGAGCAAGAGACCCAGTACTTC
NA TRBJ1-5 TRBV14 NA CASSQALDQPQHF TGTGCCAGCAGCCAAGCCCTAGATCAGCCCCAGCATTTT
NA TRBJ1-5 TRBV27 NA CASSQSREQPQHF TGTGCCAGCAGCCAGTCGCGGGAACAGCCCCAGCATTTT
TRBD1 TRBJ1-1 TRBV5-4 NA CASSYKSGGNTEAFF TGTGCCAGCAGTTATAAATCAGGGGGTAACACTGAAGCTTTCTTT
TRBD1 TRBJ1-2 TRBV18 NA CASSLAGTGYGYTF TGTGCCAGCTCACTCGCCGGGACAGGATATGGCTACACCTTC
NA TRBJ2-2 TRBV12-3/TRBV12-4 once CASSPMFTGELFF TGTGCCAGCAGCCCAATGTTCACCGGGGAGCTGTTTTTT
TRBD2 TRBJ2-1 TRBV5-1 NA CASRLLAGGFNEQFF TGCGCCAGCAGGTTGCTAGCGGGAGGATTCAATGAGCAGTTCTTC
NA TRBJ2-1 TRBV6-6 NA CASSFSGTSGEQFF TGTGCCAGCAGTTTTTCTGGGACATCGGGCGAGCAGTTCTTC
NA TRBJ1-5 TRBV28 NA CASSLGGSNQPQHF TGTGCCAGCAGTTTGGGGGGGAGCAATCAGCCCCAGCATTTT
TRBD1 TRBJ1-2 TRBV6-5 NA CASRPGQVYGYTF TGTGCCAGCAGACCAGGACAGGTGTATGGCTACACCTTC
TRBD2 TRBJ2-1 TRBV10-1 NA CASSPSGRAIEQFF TGCGCCAGCAGTCCTAGCGGGAGGGCCATTGAGCAGTTCTTC
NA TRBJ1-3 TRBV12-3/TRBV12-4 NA CASSYREVTIYF TGTGCCAGCAGCTACAGGGAAGTCACCATATATTTT